The next 8 T cell receptor beta chains were all read from a single sample in a study of blood T cell repertoires in COVID-19. TCRdb's copy holds only in-frame clones and misses some; the assay was immunoSEQ multiplex PCR. The sample carries around 190,000 clones, approximately 83% recorded once. The sequenced sample consisted of peripheral blood. Receptors originate from a man aged 45 to 65 with active or convalescent COVID-19.

V gene TRBV28 combines with J gene TRBJ1-5; the D gene is possibly TRBD1 (5 bases). CDR1 is MDHEN, CDR2 SYDVKM, per germline. The CDR3 is 15 amino acids. Trimming stripped 7 bases from V and 5 bases from J, with 18 bases between. CDR3 in DNA: TGTGCCAGCAATTCCCCGGGGGGGATAGATCAGCCCCAGCATTTT. Protein: CASNSPGGIDQPQHF.

The J gene is TRBJ1-1, the V gene TRBV19; 8 bases are shared with TRBD1. V dropped 8 bases and J dropped 3; count of bases not matched to a gene: 2. The CDR3 sequence is 12 residues long. The germline V gene encodes CDR1 LNHDA and CDR2 SQIVND (reference sequence). The CDR3 DNA reads TGTGCCAGTGGACAGGGAGACACTGAAGCTTTCTTT. It encodes CASGQGDTEAFF.

This clone has a handful of counts. The chain employs TRBV15 and TRBJ2-3; D is uncertain. CDR1 LNHNV and CDR2 YYDKDF come from the germline V gene (reference sequence). The CDR3 consists of 15 residues. The V and J ends lost 0 bases and 2 bases respectively, with 9 bases between them. The CDR3 DNA reads as TGTGCCACCAGCAGAGAGGCTGCCCACACAGATACGCAGTATTTT. It specifies CATSREAAHTDTQYF.

The chain carries TRBV5-1 and TRBJ1-1, with TRBD1 matching 7 bases. In germline, CDR1 is SGHRS, CDR2 YFSETQ. The CDR3 has 14 amino acids. V dropped 0 bases and J dropped 2; count of bases not matched to a gene: 1. CDR3 sequence (DNA): TGCGCCAGCAGCTTGGCAGGGGGTAACACTGAAGCTTTCTTT. Residues: CASSLAGGNTEAFF.

This clone has just one count. The chain is built from TRBV7-2 and TRBJ2-3, with D possibly matching TRBD1 (5 bases). CDR3 size: 14 residues. V lost 3 bases and J lost 3, with 10 bases in between. CDR1 is SGHTA, CDR2 FQGNSA, per germline. The chain's CDR3 is CASSFSGLTDTQYF. The CDR3, as DNA: TGTGCCAGCAGCTTTTCAGGGCTTACAGATACGCAGTATTTT.

In DNA, the CDR3 is TGTGCCAGCAGCCAAAACAGTGGCTCACCCCTCCACTTT. Its translation is CASSQNSGSPLHF. The chain is built from TRBV14 and TRBJ1-6; D gene uncertain. CDR3 length equals 13 residues. Deletions cut 2 bases from V and 10 bases from J, with 9 bases between. CDR1 and CDR2 (germline): SGHDN, FVKESK.

This chain connects TRBV13 to TRBJ2-7; 8 bases agree with TRBD1. V dropped 3 bases and J dropped 2; count of bases not matched to a gene: 6. CDR3 length equals 15 residues. Germline V gene data show CDR1 as PRHDT and CDR2 as FYEKMQ (reference sequence). The CDR3 DNA reads as TGTGCCAGCAGCTTGGGGGACAGGTCCCCCTACGAGCAGTACTTC. Its translation: CASSLGDRSPYEQYF.

This chain uses TRBV28 with TRBJ2-2; D may be TRBD2 (7 bases). This CDR3 is 16 amino acids long. Germline V gene sequence: CDR1 MDHEN, CDR2 SYDVKM. V was clipped by 5 bases and J by 2 bases, with 15 bases between them. The CDR3 nucleotides are TGTGCCAGCAGTAGCACCGGGGGGCCTAACACCGGGGAGCTGTTTTTT. This codes for CASSSTGGPNTGELFF. The full variable domain, completed using reference TRBV28 and TRBJ2-2, is DVKVTQSSRYLVKRTGEKVFLECVQDMDHENMFWYRQDPGLGLRLIYFSYDVKMKEKGDIPEGYSVSREKKERFSLILESASTNQTSMYLCASSSTGGPNTGELFFGEGSRLTVL.